Each of the 30 T cell receptor beta chains below was sequenced from the same sample in a study of CD8+ T cells in alopecia areata. RNA was isolated and reverse transcribed to cDNA, the sequencing template. Produced via immunoSEQ multiplex PCR; TCRdb's table is partial and in-frame only. This table holds around 300,000 clones, about 60% found once. Treatment in this sample: oral pan-JAK inhibitor, 5-10 mg twice daily. Specimen: CD4+ T cells sorted from blood, collected at approximately week 52, from a patient treated with tofacitinib. These receptors were obtained from a human donor with alopecia areata.

The chain employs TRBV11-1 and TRBJ2-2; 7 bases align to TRBD1. The junction had 2 bases not matched to a gene; V was cut back by 3 bases and J by 4 bases. Germline CDR1 SGHAT, CDR2 FQDESV (reference sequence). The CDR3 contains 14 residues. The CDR3 here is CASSFDRATGELFF. The CDR3 DNA sequence: TGTGCCAGCAGCTTCGACAGGGCCACCGGGGAGCTGTTTTTT.

CDR3 amino acids: CAWSVFNTEAFF. In nucleotides, the CDR3 is TGTGCCTGGAGTGTTTTCAACACTGAAGCTTTCTTT. The chain has TRBV30 and TRBJ1-1; D remains unclear. There are 12 residues in the CDR3. V lost 0 bases, J lost 2 bases, and 4 bases lay in between. Per germline, CDR1 GTSNPN and CDR2 SVGIG (reference sequence).

The CDR3 DNA sequence: TGTGCCAGCTCCCTAACACATGAAGCTTTCTTT. Translated, it gives CASSLTHEAFF. V gene TRBV18 combines with J gene TRBJ1-1; D not resolved. Per the germline V gene, CDR1 is KGHSH and CDR2 is LQKENI. The V end was cut by 6 bases, the J end by 7 bases, with 9 bases between. This CDR3 region has 11 residues.

A word on this clone: The sample has other DNA sequences that encode this CDR3 too. This chain connects TRBV7-3 to TRBJ2-5, with unresolved D. Trimming stripped 0 bases from V and 2 bases from J, with 7 bases between. The CDR3 runs to 14 residues. Germline values: CDR1 SGHTA, CDR2 FQGTGA. DNA of the CDR3: TGTGCCAGCAGCTTAACGGGCTCTCAAGAGACCCAGTACTTC. Its protein product is CASSLTGSQETQYF.

The table lists this clone with a few counts. CDR3 region: CASSSNSGSSLSPLHF. The CDR3 nucleotides read TGTGCCAGCAGCTCGAATTCAGGGAGCAGTCTCTCACCCCTCCACTTT. V usage is TRBV7-9 and J usage is TRBJ1-6, with D perhaps matching TRBD1 (5 bases). CDR1 is SEHNR, CDR2 FQNEAQ, per germline (reference sequence). The V gene lost 4 bases and the J gene lost 10 bases, with 20 bases spanning the gap. There are 16 residues in the CDR3.

This clone was found a few times. The gene calls are TRBV30 and TRBJ2-6; weak D call: TRBD1 (6 bases). The CDR3 length is 15 residues. Per germline, CDR1 GTSNPN and CDR2 SVGIG (reference sequence). V lost 2 bases, J lost 3 bases, and 11 bases lay in between. In nucleotides, the CDR3 is TGTGCCTGGAGTACAGGGTACGGTGGGGCCAACGTCCTGACTTTC. Protein product: CAWSTGYGGANVLTF.

The chain uses TRBV5-6 and TRBJ1-5; possible D gene TRBD1, 6 bases. Germline V gene lookup returns CDR1 SGHDT and CDR2 YYEEEE. The CDR3 is made up of 13 amino acids. Between the trimmed V and J ends, which lost 5 bases and 5 bases, there was a span of 11 bases. CDR3: CASSPGADQPQHF. The DNA of the CDR3 is TGTGCCAGCAGTCCAGGGGCGGATCAGCCCCAGCATTTT.

The chain has TRBV6-5 and TRBJ2-1; D possibly corresponds to TRBD1 (6 bases). V was pared by 7 bases and J by 4 bases, with 11 bases between. This CDR3 spans 13 amino acids. CDR1 and CDR2 from the germline V gene are MNHEY and SVGAGI. The CDR3 region has the DNA TGTGCCAGCATGAGGGACACTTACAATGAGCAGTTCTTC. This gives the protein CASMRDTYNEQFF.

V is TRBV30 and J is TRBJ1-6; D possibly corresponds to TRBD1 (6 bases). V lost 2 bases to trimming and J lost 7 bases, with 15 bases between them. The CDR3 is 15 residues long. The V gene's germline CDR1 is GTSNPN and CDR2 SVGIG (reference sequence). The CDR3 here is CAWSPRARGNSPLHF. CDR3 sequence (DNA): TGTGCCTGGAGTCCGCGCGCAAGGGGGAATTCACCCCTCCACTTT.

This chain uses TRBV18 with TRBJ1-1; no firm D call. The CDR3 totals 14 residues. The V gene lost 0 bases and the J gene lost 1 base, with 6 bases spanning the gap. The germline gives CDR1 KGHSH, CDR2 LQKENI. As DNA, the CDR3 is TGTGCCAGCTCACCACCAAACAGGAACACTGAAGCTTTCTTT. It is translated as CASSPPNRNTEAFF.

This chain uses TRBV7-2 with TRBJ2-7, with 9 nucleotides matching TRBD1. V gave up 3 bases and J gave up 3 bases; unmatched junction bases: 9. The CDR3 is made up of 16 amino acids. Germline V gene data show CDR1 as SGHTA and CDR2 as FQGNSA. CDR3 residues: CASSFPGQGRNYEQYF. The CDR3 DNA follows: TGTGCCAGCAGCTTTCCGGGACAGGGTAGGAACTACGAGCAGTACTTC. The full variable domain, with the rest looked up from reference TRBV7-2 and TRBJ2-7, is GAGVSQSPSNKVTEKGKDVELRCDPISGHTALYWYRQSLGQGLEFLIYFQGNSAPDKSGLPSDRFSAERTGGSVSTLTIQRTQQEDSAVYLCASSFPGQGRNYEQYFGPGTRLTVT.

To note about this clone: Since a much larger clone is just one base distant, this may be a read error. The same CDR3 is also encoded by other DNA sequences in this sample. The chain has TRBV7-2 and TRBJ2-3, with D unclear. The CDR3 is 11 residues long. V lost 3 bases and J lost 3, with 1 base in between. Germline V gives CDR1 SGHTA, CDR2 FQGNSA. CDR3 bases: TGTGCCAGCAGCTTTACAGATACGCAGTATTTT. This translates into CASSFTDTQYF.

The chain has TRBV5-4 and TRBJ2-1, with TRBD2 identical over 10 bases. With V trimmed by 4 bases and J by 0 bases, 13 bases remained unmatched. CDR3 length: 19 residues. Germline-derived CDR1 and CDR2 are SGHNT and YYREEE (reference sequence). The CDR3 protein is CASSGGLAGAPSSYNEQFF. Here the CDR3 DNA reads TGTGCCAGCAGCGGGGGCCTAGCGGGGGCCCCGAGCTCCTACAATGAGCAGTTCTTC. Full variable domain (rest looked up from reference TRBV5-4 and TRBJ2-1): ETGVTQSPTHLIKTRGQQVTLRCSSQSGHNTVSWYQQALGQGPQFIFQYYREEENGRGNFPPRFSGLQFPNYSSELNVNALELDDSALYLCASSGGLAGAPSSYNEQFFGPGTRLTVL.

In this sample, this clone turned up a few times. The rearrangement links TRBV29-1 to TRBJ1-2; 10 bases match TRBD1. Per germline, CDR1 SQVTM and CDR2 ANQGSEA. V lost 5 bases, J lost 7 bases, and 7 bases stayed unmatched. There are 13 residues in the CDR3. As DNA, the CDR3 is TGCAGCGTTCGGACAGGGGGTGTGGGTGGCTACACCTTC. This sequence encodes CSVRTGGVGGYTF. Full variable domain (remainder filled in from reference TRBV29-1 and TRBJ1-2): SAVISQKPSRDICQRGTSLTIQCQVDSQVTMMFWYRQQPGQSLTLIATANQGSEATYESGFVIDKFPISRPNLTFSTLTVSNMSPEDSSIYLCSVRTGGVGGYTFGSGTRLTVV.

The CDR3 sequence: CASSQDSLAGVGSIPDTQYF. CDR3 in DNA: TGCGCCAGCAGCCAAGACTCGCTAGCGGGGGTGGGTTCTATCCCAGATACGCAGTATTTT. This chain uses TRBV4-3 with TRBJ2-3; 10 positions agree with TRBD2. In germline, CDR1 is LGHNA, CDR2 YSLEER. V gave up 0 bases and J gave up 4 bases; unmatched junction bases: 16. There are 20 residues in the CDR3.

This clone was counted a few times. The chain recombines TRBV10-3 with TRBJ2-7; the D is unclear. CDR1 ENHRY and CDR2 SYGVKD come from the germline V gene. V was trimmed by 3 bases and J by 3 bases, leaving 6 bases between them. The CDR3 extends over 12 amino acids. The CDR3 protein is CAISDYDYEQYF. The CDR3 bases are TGTGCCATCAGTGATTACGACTACGAGCAGTACTTC.

This clone was detected only once. The chain couples TRBV29-1 to TRBJ2-2; TRBD2 is a possible D gene (5 bases). The germline gives CDR1 SQVTM, CDR2 ANQGSEA. V was cut by 5 bases and J by 6 bases, with 13 bases left in between. CDR3 length equals 13 residues. In DNA, the CDR3 is TGCAGCGTTAGGGAGATATTAGCCGGGGAGCTGTTTTTT. It codes for CSVREILAGELFF.

This chain connects TRBV29-1 to TRBJ2-2, with D possibly matching TRBD1 (6 bases). CDR1 and CDR2 (germline): SQVTM, ANQGSEA. V lost 7 bases and J 1 base, leaving 22 bases between the germline ends. The CDR3 extends over 17 amino acids. The CDR3 DNA sequence: TGCAGCGCCCTGAGGGCGACAGGTCTAATGAACACCGGGGAGCTGTTTTTT. This encodes CSALRATGLMNTGELFF.

The CDR3 reads CASSPPTGMSYEQYF. The CDR3 DNA follows: TGTGCCAGCAGTCCTCCGACAGGGATGTCCTACGAGCAGTACTTC. This sequence joins TRBV6-6 and TRBJ2-7, with 7 bases lining up with TRBD1. Germline V gene sequence: CDR1 MNHNY, CDR2 SVGAGI (reference sequence). V trimming: 5 bases; J trimming: 1 base; junction bases outside the gene matches: 8. The CDR3 totals 15 residues.

About this clone itself: Compared with germline, one end of the junction differs, possibly owing to a read error. The gene calls are TRBV7-2 and TRBJ2-1; no definite D call. Germline-derived CDR1 and CDR2 are SGHTA and FQGNSA. The CDR3 has 11 residues. CDR3 sequence: CASRLDNEQFF. The CDR3 DNA reads TGTGCCAGCAGGTTAGACAATGAGCAGTTCTTC.

This clone was seen a handful of times. The chain carries TRBV4-3 and TRBJ2-7, with a weak D call TRBD2 (7 bases). The CDR3 length is 15 residues. Germline V gene lookup returns CDR1 LGHNA and CDR2 YSLEER. Trimming left V 4 bases short and J 0 bases short, with 13 bases between. As DNA, the CDR3 is TGCGCCAGCAGCCGACAACGGGGGGCCTCCTACGAGCAGTACTTC. This gives the protein CASSRQRGASYEQYF.

The gene calls are TRBV4-3 and TRBJ1-2; 8 bases are a match to TRBD1. Germline V gives CDR1 LGHNA, CDR2 YSLEER. J was trimmed by 4 bases and V by 1 base; bases with no gene match: 11. The CDR3 consists of 17 residues. CDR3 sequence: CASSQGDGTGGAYGYTF. CDR3 sequence (DNA): TGCGCCAGCAGCCAAGGGGACGGCACAGGGGGGGCCTATGGCTACACCTTC.

V is TRBV5-1 and J is TRBJ2-1, with D maybe TRBD1 (5 bases). Trimming removed 2 bases from V and 1 base from J, with 10 bases in between. The germline V gene encodes CDR1 SGHRS and CDR2 YFSETQ. CDR3 length: 15 amino acids. CDR3 DNA: TGCGCCAGCAGCTTCGGCGACAGTTCCTACAATGAGCAGTTCTTC. Its protein is CASSFGDSSYNEQFF.

This clone occurred a few times. This chain connects TRBV19 to TRBJ2-3, with 8 bases fitting TRBD1. V trimming: 10 bases; J trimming: 0 bases; junction bases outside the gene matches: 3. Germline lookup yields CDR1 LNHDA and CDR2 SQIVND (reference sequence). The CDR3 length is 13 residues. The CDR3 is CATGDRSTDTQYF. CDR3 coding DNA: TGTGCCACAGGGGACAGGAGCACAGATACGCAGTATTTT.

A note on this clone: Compared with germline, one end of the junction differs, possibly owing to a read error. The CDR3 DNA is TGTGCCTGGAGTAAGCCGGGAGCACGGTCTTTT. Translated, it gives CAWSKPGARSF. The V gene is TRBV30, the J gene TRBJ1-1; D is ambiguous. The germline V gene has CDR1 GTSNPN and CDR2 SVGIG (reference sequence). The length of the CDR3 is 11 residues. Full variable domain (outside the CDR3, taken from reference TRBV30 and TRBJ1-1): SQTIHQWPATLVQPVGSPLSLECTVEGTSNPNLYWYRQAAGRGLQLLFYSVGIGQISSEVPQNLSASRPQDRQFILSSKKLLLSDSGFYLCAWSKPGARSFGQGTRLTVV.

This clone appeared once. The V call is TRBV5-1, the J call TRBJ2-7, with 9 bases lining up with TRBD1. This CDR3 spans 13 amino acids. Trimming removed 1 base from V and 7 bases from J; junction bases left unmatched: 3. Germline values: CDR1 SGHRS, CDR2 YFSETQ. The DNA of the CDR3 is TGCGCCAGCAGCTTGCACAGGGGGCAAGAGCAGTACTTC. Translating it yields CASSLHRGQEQYF.

The chain employs TRBV5-4 and TRBJ2-5; the D is unclear. The V end was cut by 4 bases, the J end by 2 bases, with 15 bases between. This CDR3 has 15 amino acids. In germline, CDR1 is SGHNT, CDR2 YYREEE (reference sequence). Written as DNA, the CDR3 is TGTGCCAGCAGCACCAGACCCCCAAAGCAAGAGACCCAGTACTTC. This encodes CASSTRPPKQETQYF.

This clone has a count of ten or more. The gene calls are TRBV19 and TRBJ1-1, with unresolved D. The germline V gene has CDR1 LNHDA and CDR2 SQIVND (reference sequence). The CDR3 runs to 14 residues. Trimming removed 1 base at V and 5 bases at J, with 11 bases between. The CDR3 DNA reads as TGTGCCAGTAGTATAGTGCCCGGGAGGACTGAAGCTTTCTTT. It is translated as CASSIVPGRTEAFF.

This clone was seen only once. The chain recombines TRBV19 with TRBJ2-3; weak D call: TRBD2 (5 bases). V was pared by 7 bases and J by 1 base, with 18 bases between. The CDR3 has 16 amino acids. Germline-derived CDR1 and CDR2 are LNHDA and SQIVND (reference sequence). The CDR3 sequence is CASTRASERRTDTQYF. As DNA, the CDR3 is TGTGCCAGTACCCGGGCATCGGAGCGGCGCACAGATACGCAGTATTTT.

The rearrangement joins TRBV18 to TRBJ2-1; the D gene is possibly TRBD1 (6 bases). V lost 3 bases to trimming and J lost 0 bases, with 12 bases between them. CDR1 and CDR2 (germline): KGHSH, LQKENI. This CDR3 is 16 amino acids long. CDR3 amino acids: CASSPRGPSSYNEQFF. As DNA, the CDR3 is TGTGCCAGCTCACCCAGGGGCCCTAGCTCCTACAATGAGCAGTTCTTC. Supplemented by reference TRBV18 and TRBJ2-1, the full variable domain reads NAGVMQNPRHLVRRRGQEARLRCSPMKGHSHVYWYRQLPEEGLKFMVYLQKENIIDESGMPKERFSAEFPKEGPSILRIQQVVRGDSAAYFCASSPRGPSSYNEQFFGPGTRLTVL.